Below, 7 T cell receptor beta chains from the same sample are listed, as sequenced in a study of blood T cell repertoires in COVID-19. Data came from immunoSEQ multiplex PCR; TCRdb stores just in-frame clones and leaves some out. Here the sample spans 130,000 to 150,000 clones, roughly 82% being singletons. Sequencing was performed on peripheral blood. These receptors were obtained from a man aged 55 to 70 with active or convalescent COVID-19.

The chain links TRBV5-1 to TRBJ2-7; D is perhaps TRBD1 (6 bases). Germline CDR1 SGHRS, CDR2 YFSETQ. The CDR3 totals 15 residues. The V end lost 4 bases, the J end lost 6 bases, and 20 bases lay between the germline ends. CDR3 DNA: TGCGCCAGCAGCCGACGAGAACACAGGGTGGGCGAGCAGTACTTC. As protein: CASSRREHRVGEQYF.

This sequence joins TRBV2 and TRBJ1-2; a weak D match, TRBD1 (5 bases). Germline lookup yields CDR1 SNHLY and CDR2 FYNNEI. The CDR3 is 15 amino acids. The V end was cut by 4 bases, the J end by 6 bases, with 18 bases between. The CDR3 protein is CASSVFGGRGNGYTF. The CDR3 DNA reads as TGTGCCAGCAGTGTTTTCGGGGGTCGGGGAAATGGCTACACCTTC.

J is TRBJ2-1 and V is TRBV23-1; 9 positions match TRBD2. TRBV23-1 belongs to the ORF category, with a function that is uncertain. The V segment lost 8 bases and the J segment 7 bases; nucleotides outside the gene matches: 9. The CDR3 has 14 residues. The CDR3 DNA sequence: TGCGCCAGCGGATATAGCGGGGGAGGTAATGAGCAGTTCTTC. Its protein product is CASGYSGGGNEQFF.

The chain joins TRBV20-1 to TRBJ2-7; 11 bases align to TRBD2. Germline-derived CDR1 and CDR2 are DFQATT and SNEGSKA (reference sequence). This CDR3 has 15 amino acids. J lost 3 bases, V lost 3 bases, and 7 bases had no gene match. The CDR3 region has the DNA TGCAGTGCTAGTGCCGGTAGCGGGGGGGTCTACGAGCAGTACTTC. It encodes CSASAGSGGVYEQYF.

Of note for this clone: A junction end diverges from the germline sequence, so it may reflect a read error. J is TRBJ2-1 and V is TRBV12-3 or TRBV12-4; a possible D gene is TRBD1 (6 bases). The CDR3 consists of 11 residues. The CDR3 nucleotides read TGTGCCAGCAGTACTGACAGGCGGATGGTCTTC. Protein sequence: CASSTDRRMVF.

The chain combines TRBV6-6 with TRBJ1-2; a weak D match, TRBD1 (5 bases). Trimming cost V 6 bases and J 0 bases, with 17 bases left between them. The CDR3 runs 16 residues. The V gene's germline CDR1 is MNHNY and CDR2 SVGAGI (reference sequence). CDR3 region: CASSSNAGQSNYGYTF. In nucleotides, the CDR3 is TGTGCCAGCAGCTCGAATGCGGGGCAGTCTAACTATGGCTACACCTTC.

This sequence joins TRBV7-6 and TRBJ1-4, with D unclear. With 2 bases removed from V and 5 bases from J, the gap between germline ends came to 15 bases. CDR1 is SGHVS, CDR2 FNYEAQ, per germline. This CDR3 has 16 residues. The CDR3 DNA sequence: TGTGCCAGCAGCTTATATAGCGGCGGGTCCAATGAAAAACTGTTTTTT. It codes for CASSLYSGGSNEKLFF.